This T cell receptor beta chain was recovered during a study of CXCR3-negative and CXCR3-positive naive CD8 T cells. This CDR3 has 13 amino acids. Germline V CDR1 and CDR2: DFQATT, SNEGSKA (reference sequence). It was by 5' RACE with UMI labels that the TRB cDNA libraries were prepared. TCRdb reprocessed the 5' RACE reads, keeping one entry per CDR3 protein, no DNA. Recorded for this sample: about 110,000 distinct CDR3 sequences. Naivety in CD8+ T cells corresponded to a CD45RO-CCR7+CD27+CD95- phenotype. About this clonotype: Its antigen is currently unknown.

Broader study findings: A higher hydrophobicity marked the TRB CDR3s of CXCR3-positive naive cells versus CXCR3-negative naive cells.

This chain connects TRBV20-1 to TRBJ1-1. The sequenced sample was naive CXCR3+ CD8+ T cells from blood. Subset in this sample: CD45RO-CCR7+CD27+CD95- naive CD8+ T cells expressing CXCR3 (TNR3+). The receptor comes from a human donor in good health. Some clones in this sample may be carry-over from other donors' samples. The CDR3 sequence: CSARIQPGLEAFF.